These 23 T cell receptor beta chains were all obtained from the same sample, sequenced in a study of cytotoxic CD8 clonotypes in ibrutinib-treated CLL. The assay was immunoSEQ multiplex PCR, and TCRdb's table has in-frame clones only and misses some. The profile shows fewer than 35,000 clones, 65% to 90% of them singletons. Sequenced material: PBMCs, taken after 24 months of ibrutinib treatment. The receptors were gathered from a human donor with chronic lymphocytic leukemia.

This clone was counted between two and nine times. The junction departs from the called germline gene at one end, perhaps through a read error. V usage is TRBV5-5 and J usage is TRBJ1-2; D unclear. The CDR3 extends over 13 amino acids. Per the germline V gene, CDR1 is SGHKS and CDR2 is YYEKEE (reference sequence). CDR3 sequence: CASRLTGNYGYTF. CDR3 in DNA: TGTGCCAGCCGCTTGACTGGGAACTATGGCTACACCTTC.

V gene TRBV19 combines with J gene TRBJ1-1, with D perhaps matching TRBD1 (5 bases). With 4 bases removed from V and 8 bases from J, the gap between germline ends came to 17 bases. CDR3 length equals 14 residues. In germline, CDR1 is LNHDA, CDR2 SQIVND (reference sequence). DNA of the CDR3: TGTGCCAGTAGTAATTTGGGGCCCCGAGGGGAAGCTTTCTTT. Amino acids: CASSNLGPRGEAFF.

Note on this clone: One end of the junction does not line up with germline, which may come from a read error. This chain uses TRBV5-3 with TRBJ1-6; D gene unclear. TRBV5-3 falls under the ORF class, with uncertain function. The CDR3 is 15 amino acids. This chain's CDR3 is CASSFSGFHNSPLHF. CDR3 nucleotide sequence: TGTGCCAGCAGCTTTAGCGGGTTTCATAATTCACCCCTCCACTTT.

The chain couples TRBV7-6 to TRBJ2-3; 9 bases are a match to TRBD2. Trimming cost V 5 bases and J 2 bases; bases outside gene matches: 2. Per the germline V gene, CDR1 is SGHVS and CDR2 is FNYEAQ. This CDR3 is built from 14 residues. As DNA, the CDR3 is TGTGCCAGCAGCAGCGGGGGGTCCACAGATACGCAGTATTTT. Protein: CASSSGGSTDTQYF.

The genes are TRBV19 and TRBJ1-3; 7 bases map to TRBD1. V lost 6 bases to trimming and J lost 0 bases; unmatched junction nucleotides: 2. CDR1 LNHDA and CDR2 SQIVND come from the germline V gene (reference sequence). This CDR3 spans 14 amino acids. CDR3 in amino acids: CASSQGVSGNTIYF. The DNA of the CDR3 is TGTGCCAGTAGCCAGGGGGTCTCTGGAAACACCATATATTTT. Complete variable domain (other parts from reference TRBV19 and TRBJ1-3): DGGITQSPKYLFRKEGQNVTLSCEQNLNHDAMYWYRQDPGQGLRLIYYSQIVNDFQKGDIAEGYSVSREKKESFPLTVTSAQKNPTAFYLCASSQGVSGNTIYFGEGSWLTVV.

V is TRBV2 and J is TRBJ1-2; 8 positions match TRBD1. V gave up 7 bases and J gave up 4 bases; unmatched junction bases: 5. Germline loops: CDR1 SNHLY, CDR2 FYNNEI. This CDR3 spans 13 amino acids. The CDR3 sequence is CASMVQGVYGYTF. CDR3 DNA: TGTGCCAGCATGGTACAGGGGGTCTATGGCTACACCTTC.

The CDR3 sequence is CASSYSAGGSYEQYF. The CDR3 region has the DNA TGTGCCAGCAGTTACTCGGCGGGGGGTTCCTACGAGCAGTACTTC. The chain carries TRBV6-6 and TRBJ2-7; 8 bases match TRBD2. The V and J ends lost 0 bases and 1 base, in that order; junction bases with no gene match: 2. Germline CDR1 and CDR2: MNHNY and SVGAGI (reference sequence). This CDR3 contains 15 residues.

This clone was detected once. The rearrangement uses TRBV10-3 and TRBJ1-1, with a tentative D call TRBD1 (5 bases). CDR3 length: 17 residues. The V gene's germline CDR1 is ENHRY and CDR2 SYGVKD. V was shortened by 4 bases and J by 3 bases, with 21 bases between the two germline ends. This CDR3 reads CAISALRVPSVYTEAFF. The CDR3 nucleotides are TGTGCCATCAGTGCGCTCAGGGTCCCCAGTGTTTACACTGAAGCTTTCTTT.

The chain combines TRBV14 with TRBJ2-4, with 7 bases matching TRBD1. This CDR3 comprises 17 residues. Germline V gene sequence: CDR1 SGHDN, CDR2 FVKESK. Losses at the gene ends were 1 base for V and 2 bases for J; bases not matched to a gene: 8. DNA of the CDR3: TGTGCCAGCAGCCAAGCCCGTGCAGGGGGTTCCAAAAACATTCAGTACTTC. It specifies CASSQARAGGSKNIQYF.

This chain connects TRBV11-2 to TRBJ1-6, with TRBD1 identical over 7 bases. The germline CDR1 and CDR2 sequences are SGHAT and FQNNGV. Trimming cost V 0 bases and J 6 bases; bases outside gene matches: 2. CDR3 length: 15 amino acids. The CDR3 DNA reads TGTGCCAGCAGCTTAGACAGGGGGTTTAATTCACCCCTCCACTTT. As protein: CASSLDRGFNSPLHF.

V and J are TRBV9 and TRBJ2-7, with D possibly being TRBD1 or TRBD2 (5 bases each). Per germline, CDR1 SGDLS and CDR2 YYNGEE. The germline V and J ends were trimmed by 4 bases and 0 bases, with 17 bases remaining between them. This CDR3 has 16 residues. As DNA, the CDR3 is TGTGCCAGCAGCACTCTGGGGACCCAAAACTCCTACGAGCAGTACTTC. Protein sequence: CASSTLGTQNSYEQYF.

The CDR3 nucleotides read TGTGCCAGCAGTTCTTTTAGGCAGGGAGGGGCCGGGGAGCTGTTTTTT. Translation gives CASSSFRQGGAGELFF. The chain links TRBV27 to TRBJ2-2; 7 bases are a match to TRBD2. The CDR3 is 16 residues long. Unmatched junction bases numbered 11, after V lost 4 bases and J lost 6 bases. Germline CDR1 is MNHEY and CDR2 is SMNVEV (reference sequence).

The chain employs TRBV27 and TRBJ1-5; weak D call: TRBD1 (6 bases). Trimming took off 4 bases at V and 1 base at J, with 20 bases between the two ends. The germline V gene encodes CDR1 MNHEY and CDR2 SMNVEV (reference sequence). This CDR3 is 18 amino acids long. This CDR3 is CASSSRSKPGESNQPQHF. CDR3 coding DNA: TGTGCCAGCAGTTCCAGAAGCAAACCAGGGGAGAGCAATCAGCCCCAGCATTTT.

The CDR3 region is CASSMGRTDTQYF. The DNA for the CDR3 is TGTGCCAGTAGCATGGGGCGCACAGATACGCAGTATTTT. The chain has TRBV19 and TRBJ2-3; possible D gene TRBD1, 5 bases. Germline lookup yields CDR1 LNHDA and CDR2 SQIVND (reference sequence). Trimming stripped 6 bases from V and 1 base from J, with 8 bases between. The CDR3 runs to 13 residues.

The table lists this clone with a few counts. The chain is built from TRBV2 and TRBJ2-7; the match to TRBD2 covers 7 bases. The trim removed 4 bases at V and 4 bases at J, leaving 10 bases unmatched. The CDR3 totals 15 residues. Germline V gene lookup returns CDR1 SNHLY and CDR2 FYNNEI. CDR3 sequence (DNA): TGTGCCAGCAGTGGCCCAGCGGGGATGAGGTACGAGCAGTACTTC. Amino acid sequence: CASSGPAGMRYEQYF. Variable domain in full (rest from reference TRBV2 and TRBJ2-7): EPEVTQTPSHQVTQMGQEVILRCVPISNHLYFYWYRQILGQKVEFLVSFYNNEISEKSEIFDDQFSVERPDGSNFTLKIRSTKLEDSAMYFCASSGPAGMRYEQYFGPGTRLTVT.

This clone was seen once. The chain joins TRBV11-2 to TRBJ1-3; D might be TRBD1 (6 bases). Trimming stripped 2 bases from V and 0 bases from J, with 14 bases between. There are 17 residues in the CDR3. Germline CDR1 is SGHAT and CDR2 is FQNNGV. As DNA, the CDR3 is TGTGCCAGCAGCTTAAGCGGGGGCAGAAGCTCTGGAAACACCATATATTTT. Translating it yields CASSLSGGRSSGNTIYF.

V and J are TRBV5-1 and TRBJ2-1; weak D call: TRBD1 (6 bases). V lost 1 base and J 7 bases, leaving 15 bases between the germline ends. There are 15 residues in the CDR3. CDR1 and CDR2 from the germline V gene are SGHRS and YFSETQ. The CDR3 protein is CASSLNRAGTNEQFF. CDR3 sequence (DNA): TGCGCCAGCAGCTTGAACAGGGCCGGAACGAATGAGCAGTTCTTC.

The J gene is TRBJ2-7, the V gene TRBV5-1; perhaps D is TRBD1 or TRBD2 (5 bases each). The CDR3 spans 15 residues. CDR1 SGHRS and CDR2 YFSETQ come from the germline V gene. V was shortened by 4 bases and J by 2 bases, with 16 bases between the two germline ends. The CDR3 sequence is CASSPASGPAYEQYF. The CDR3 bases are TGCGCCAGCAGCCCCGCCTCGGGACCCGCCTACGAGCAGTACTTC.

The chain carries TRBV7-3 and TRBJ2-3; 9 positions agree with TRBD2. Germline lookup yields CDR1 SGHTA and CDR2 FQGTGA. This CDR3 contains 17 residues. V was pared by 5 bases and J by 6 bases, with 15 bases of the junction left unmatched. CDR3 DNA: TGTGCCAGCAGCCTTTCTCGGTCGGGCGGGGGGGCTGATACGCAGTATTTT. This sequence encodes CASSLSRSGGGADTQYF.

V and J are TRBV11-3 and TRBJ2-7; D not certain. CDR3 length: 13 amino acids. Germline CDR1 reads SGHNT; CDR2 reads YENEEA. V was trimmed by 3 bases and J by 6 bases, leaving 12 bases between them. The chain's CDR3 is CASSFGIAGEQYF. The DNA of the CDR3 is TGTGCCAGCAGCTTTGGCATCGCTGGCGAGCAGTACTTC.

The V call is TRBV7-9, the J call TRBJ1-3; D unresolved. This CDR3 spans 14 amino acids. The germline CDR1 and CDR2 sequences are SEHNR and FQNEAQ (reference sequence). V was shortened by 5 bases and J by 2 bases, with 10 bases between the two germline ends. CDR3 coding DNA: TGTGCCAGCAGCAACGACAAAGCTGGAAACACCATATATTTT. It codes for CASSNDKAGNTIYF.

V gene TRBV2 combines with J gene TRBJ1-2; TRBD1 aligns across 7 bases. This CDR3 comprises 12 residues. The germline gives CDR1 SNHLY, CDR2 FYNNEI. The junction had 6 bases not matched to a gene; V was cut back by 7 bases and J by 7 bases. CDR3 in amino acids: CASTEGGIGYTF. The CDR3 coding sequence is TGTGCCAGCACCGAAGGGGGCATTGGCTACACCTTC.

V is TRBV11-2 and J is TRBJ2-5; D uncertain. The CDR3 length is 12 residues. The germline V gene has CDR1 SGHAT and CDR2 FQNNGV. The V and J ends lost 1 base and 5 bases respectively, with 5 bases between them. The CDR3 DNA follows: TGTGCCAGCAGCTTAGGGTATGAGACCCAGTACTTC. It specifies CASSLGYETQYF.